In this sample, the clone carrying this T cell receptor beta chain turned up many times. Time point of the sample: newly diagnosed GD, antithyroid drugs for less than 3 months. The authors made the TCR library using RNA they extracted from PBMCs. This entry comes from a study of regulatory T cells in long-lasting Graves disease. The germline V and J ends were trimmed by 5 bases and 5 bases, with 19 bases remaining between them. The CDR3 consists of 16 residues. The germline V gene has CDR1 SEHNR and CDR2 FQNEAQ (reference sequence). The TCR beta library used iRepertoire HTBI primers with Arm-PCR amplification of CDR3. One entry per CDR3 protein, called by TCRdb with MiXCR from the multiplex PCR reads. This table holds roughly 350,000 distinct CDR3 sequences, roughly a sixth found once. These data also formed part of another study, on T cells in Graves' hyperthyroidism and ophthalmopathy.

This TCR derives from a man between 40 and 49 years old with Graves disease. This chain connects TRBV7-9 to TRBJ2-1; perhaps TRBD2 as D (5 bases). The source was peripheral blood mononuclear cells (PBMCs), collected at new diagnosis, from a patient treated with antithyroid drugs. CDR3 sequence: CASSIRTGSLNNEQFF. The CDR3 DNA sequence: TGTGCCAGCAGCATCCGGACTGGCTCCCTAAACAATGAGCAGTTCTTC.